This entry lists 32 T cell receptor beta chains sequenced from one sample in a study of early stage breast cancer tumors. TCRdb keeps only in-frame clones here, not all; method: immunoSEQ multiplex PCR. Of 20,000 or so clones listed, about 80% are singletons. The sample taken for sequencing was blood. The origin of the receptors is a person aged 55 to 75 with breast cancer.

The CDR3 here is CASSGQSTDTQYF. DNA for the CDR3: TGTGCCAGCAGCGGACAGAGCACAGATACGCAGTATTTT. J is TRBJ2-3 and V is TRBV11-1, with TRBD1 as a possible D gene (6 bases). CDR3 size: 13 residues. Germline CDR1 is SGHAT and CDR2 is FQDESV (reference sequence). Trimming pared 5 bases from V and 0 bases from J, leaving 6 bases between.

V is TRBV30 and J is TRBJ2-3; 8 bases are shared with TRBD1. Germline loops: CDR1 GTSNPN, CDR2 SVGIG (reference sequence). The trim removed 5 bases at V and 4 bases at J, leaving 2 bases unmatched. This CDR3 is built from 12 residues. CDR3 coding DNA: TGTGCCTGGGGACAGGGTGCAGATACGCAGTATTTT. Amino acid sequence: CAWGQGADTQYF.

The V call is TRBV27, the J call TRBJ2-1, with a possible D match to TRBD2 (5 bases). The CDR3 covers 14 residues. V dropped 3 bases and J dropped 10 bases, with 16 bases sitting between them. The germline V gene encodes CDR1 MNHEY and CDR2 SMNVEV (reference sequence). CDR3 protein: CASSFLATAGEQFF. In DNA, the CDR3 is TGTGCCAGCAGTTTCTTAGCTACGGCGGGCGAGCAGTTCTTC.

The rearrangement uses TRBV5-8 and TRBJ1-4; no clear D gene. The germline V gene encodes CDR1 SGHTS and CDR2 YDEGEE. The V gene lost 0 bases and the J gene lost 8 bases, with 11 bases spanning the gap. CDR3 length: 14 residues. Here the CDR3 reads CASSLDRVGEKLFF. Here the CDR3 DNA reads TGTGCCAGCAGCTTGGACAGAGTAGGCGAAAAACTGTTTTTT.

This chain links TRBV5-4 with TRBJ1-1; D is possibly TRBD1 (5 bases). V lost 4 bases, J lost 0 bases, and 13 bases lay in between. The CDR3 consists of 15 residues. Germline V gene data show CDR1 as SGHNT and CDR2 as YYREEE (reference sequence). The DNA for the CDR3 is TGTGCCAGCAGCCCGGGACGGTACATGAACACTGAAGCTTTCTTT. Protein sequence: CASSPGRYMNTEAFF.

The CDR3 here is CASSPTLSGRAEDTQYF. CDR3 coding DNA: TGTGCCAGCTCACCTACGCTGAGCGGGAGGGCGGAAGATACGCAGTATTTT. The V and J genes are TRBV18 and TRBJ2-3, with 10 bases that match TRBD2. Germline loops: CDR1 KGHSH, CDR2 LQKENI. V trimming: 3 bases; J trimming: 5 bases; junction bases outside the gene matches: 11. The CDR3 loop spans 17 amino acids. Using reference TRBV18 and TRBJ2-3 for the parts outside the CDR3, the full variable domain is NAGVMQNPRHLVRRRGQEARLRCSPMKGHSHVYWYRQLPEEGLKFMVYLQKENIIDESGMPKERFSAEFPKEGPSILRIQQVVRGDSAAYFCASSPTLSGRAEDTQYFGPGTRLTVL.

The chain's CDR3 is CASSSIGGDQPQHF. For the CDR3, the DNA is TGTGCCAGCTCCTCGATCGGAGGGGATCAGCCCCAGCATTTT. This chain connects TRBV18 to TRBJ1-5; possibly TRBD1 for D (5 bases). Germline V gives CDR1 KGHSH, CDR2 LQKENI. Trimming cost V 6 bases and J 5 bases, with 14 bases left between them. CDR3 length: 14 residues. Based on the CDR3 plus reference TRBV18 and TRBJ1-5, the full variable domain is NAGVMQNPRHLVRRRGQEARLRCSPMKGHSHVYWYRQLPEEGLKFMVYLQKENIIDESGMPKERFSAEFPKEGPSILRIQQVVRGDSAAYFCASSSIGGDQPQHFGDGTRLSIL.

This chain uses TRBV10-3 with TRBJ1-4, with no clear D. The CDR3 runs to 14 residues. Trimming cost V 10 bases and J 4 bases, with 16 bases left between them. Germline values: CDR1 ENHRY, CDR2 SYGVKD. CDR3 sequence reads: CATKAMAINEKLFF. DNA for the CDR3: TGTGCCACTAAGGCAATGGCGATTAATGAAAAACTGTTTTTT.

The chain carries TRBV2 and TRBJ1-5, with 9 bases aligning to TRBD1. Germline V gives CDR1 SNHLY, CDR2 FYNNEI. The CDR3 loop spans 15 amino acids. With V trimmed by 7 bases and J by 1 base, 5 bases remained unmatched. The CDR3 region is CASTLDRGSNQPQHF. The CDR3 DNA follows: TGTGCCAGCACCCTAGACAGGGGGAGCAATCAGCCCCAGCATTTT.

This chain links TRBV9 with TRBJ1-1; D unclear. The length of the CDR3 is 11 residues. Deletions cut 4 bases from V and 1 base from J, with 2 bases between. Per the germline V gene, CDR1 is SGDLS and CDR2 is YYNGEE. Here the CDR3 reads CASSPNTEAFF. CDR3 coding DNA: TGTGCCAGCAGCCCGAACACTGAAGCTTTCTTT. Drawing the rest from reference TRBV9 and TRBJ1-1, the complete variable domain is DSGVTQTPKHLITATGQRVTLRCSPRSGDLSVYWYQQSLDQGLQFLIQYYNGEERAKGNILERFSAQQFPDLHSELNLSSLELGDSALYFCASSPNTEAFFGQGTRLTVV.

V is TRBV7-3 and J is TRBJ2-2; D perhaps matches TRBD1 (6 bases). Germline V lookup: CDR1 SGHTA, CDR2 FQGTGA. V was cut by 5 bases and J by 7 bases, with 14 bases left in between. The CDR3 is 14 residues long. DNA for the CDR3: TGTGCCAGCAGCGAAGACAGGTTTGGCGGGGAGCTGTTTTTT. Translating gives CASSEDRFGGELFF.

The chain joins TRBV7-9 to TRBJ1-1; D unclear. The CDR3 is made up of 13 amino acids. Germline V gene lookup returns CDR1 SEHNR and CDR2 FQNEAQ (reference sequence). V lost 1 base to trimming and J lost 7 bases, with 10 bases between them. CDR3 nucleotides: TGTGCCAGCAGCTTAGGCACAAACCTTGAAGCTTTCTTT. This sequence encodes CASSLGTNLEAFF.

The V call is TRBV19, the J call TRBJ2-7, with D possibly matching TRBD2 (5 bases). The CDR3 contains 15 residues. Trimming cost V 2 bases and J 1 base, with 12 bases left between them. Germline-derived CDR1 and CDR2 are LNHDA and SQIVND (reference sequence). CDR3 sequence (DNA): TGTGCCAGTAGTATAAGTAGCGCTATATCCTACGAGCAGTACTTC. Encoded protein: CASSISSAISYEQYF.

The chain has TRBV25-1 and TRBJ2-7; possibly TRBD2 for D (7 bases). Per the germline V gene, CDR1 is MGHDK and CDR2 is SYGVNS. The CDR3 covers 14 residues. V was trimmed by 7 bases and J by 2 bases, leaving 15 bases between them. This CDR3 reads CASNGEGGAYEQYF. The CDR3 region has the DNA TGTGCCAGCAACGGCGAAGGGGGGGCCTACGAGCAGTACTTC.

V and J are TRBV19 and TRBJ1-2, with 7 positions matching TRBD1. V trimming: 1 base; J trimming: 4 bases; junction bases outside the gene matches: 3. Germline V gene lookup returns CDR1 LNHDA and CDR2 SQIVND (reference sequence). This CDR3 is built from 14 residues. The CDR3 DNA follows: TGTGCCAGTAGTATAGGACAGGGCGGCTATGGCTACACCTTC. This sequence encodes CASSIGQGGYGYTF.

The chain joins TRBV2 to TRBJ2-1, with TRBD2 matching over 8 bases. Germline V gene sequence: CDR1 SNHLY, CDR2 FYNNEI. V lost 5 bases to trimming and J lost 1 base; unmatched junction nucleotides: 7. The CDR3 length is 16 residues. This CDR3 is CASSTSGSWSYNEQFF. CDR3 nucleotides: TGTGCCAGCAGTACCAGCGGGAGTTGGTCCTACAATGAGCAGTTCTTC.

This clone was seen a few times. The CDR3 loop is CASTPTASTDTQYF. Here the CDR3 DNA reads TGTGCCAGCACCCCGACAGCTAGCACAGATACGCAGTATTTT. The rearrangement joins TRBV6-6 to TRBJ2-3; D may be TRBD1 (5 bases). V gave up 7 bases and J gave up 0 bases, with 11 bases separating them. The CDR3 totals 14 residues. The V gene's germline CDR1 is MNHNY and CDR2 SVGAGI (reference sequence).

The rearrangement joins TRBV5-1 to TRBJ2-1, with 11 bases that match TRBD2. Unmatched junction bases numbered 10, after V lost 4 bases and J lost 7 bases. CDR3 size: 16 residues. Germline loops: CDR1 SGHRS, CDR2 YFSETQ. CDR3 nucleotides: TGCGCCAGCAGCCCTGATAGCGGGGGGGCCCGGAATGAGCAGTTCTTC. Protein: CASSPDSGGARNEQFF.

V is TRBV2 and J is TRBJ1-3; 7 nucleotides line up with TRBD1. The CDR3 covers 16 residues. From germline, CDR1 is SNHLY and CDR2 FYNNEI. Losses at the gene ends were 10 bases for V and 4 bases for J; bases not matched to a gene: 16. The CDR3 DNA is TGTGCCACCCCGGGGGACAGCTCTCTCTCGGGAAACACCATATATTTT. Translated: CATPGDSSLSGNTIYF.

V is TRBV11-2 and J is TRBJ1-2; possible D gene TRBD1, 6 bases. The CDR3 is 15 amino acids. V was shortened by 5 bases and J by 2 bases, with 15 bases between the two germline ends. Looked up from germline, CDR1 is SGHAT and CDR2 is FQNNGV. The CDR3 sequence is CASSSGGAVNYGYTF. The CDR3 DNA reads as TGTGCCAGCAGCAGCGGGGGCGCGGTCAACTATGGCTACACCTTC.

This clone has more than one count but fewer than ten. In DNA, the CDR3 is TGTGCCAGTAGCCCGGACAGGGGGCTTTCACCCCTCCACTTT. This sequence encodes CASSPDRGLSPLHF. The chain combines TRBV19 with TRBJ1-6, with TRBD1 identical over 11 bases. V trimming: 6 bases; J trimming: 9 bases; junction bases outside the gene matches: 4. CDR3 size: 14 residues. Per germline, CDR1 LNHDA and CDR2 SQIVND (reference sequence). The variable domain in full, with the rest retrieved from reference TRBV19 and TRBJ1-6, is DGGITQSPKYLFRKEGQNVTLSCEQNLNHDAMYWYRQDPGQGLRLIYYSQIVNDFQKGDIAEGYSVSREKKESFPLTVTSAQKNPTAFYLCASSPDRGLSPLHFGNGTRLTVT.

The chain carries TRBV27 and TRBJ2-5; 11 nucleotides agree with TRBD1. The CDR3 is 15 amino acids. Germline lookup yields CDR1 MNHEY and CDR2 SMNVEV (reference sequence). The ends lost 4 bases at V and 5 bases at J; junction bases unmatched: 6. For the CDR3, the DNA is TGTGCCAGCAGTTCGGGGGACAGGGGGTCGGAGACCCAGTACTTC. Its protein product is CASSSGDRGSETQYF.

The genes are TRBV29-1 and TRBJ2-3; tentative D call: TRBD2 (5 bases). The CDR3 is 14 residues long. Germline lookup yields CDR1 SQVTM and CDR2 ANQGSEA. The V end was cut by 4 bases, the J end by 1 base, with 12 bases between. The CDR3 sequence: CSVGEGWRTDTQYF. The CDR3 DNA reads as TGCAGCGTTGGAGAGGGTTGGCGCACAGATACGCAGTATTTT.

This rearrangement joins TRBV5-1 to TRBJ2-6; D ambiguous. Trimming removed 2 bases from V and 0 bases from J, with 6 bases in between. The CDR3 length is 15 residues. Germline V gives CDR1 SGHRS, CDR2 YFSETQ. The CDR3 DNA sequence: TGCGCCAGCAGCTTAGGACGCTCTGGGGCCAACGTCCTGACTTTC. Translation: CASSLGRSGANVLTF.

This chain links TRBV5-1 with TRBJ2-6, with 8 bases fitting TRBD1. Germline lookup yields CDR1 SGHRS and CDR2 YFSETQ. The CDR3 is 15 amino acids. V gave up 10 bases and J gave up 4 bases; unmatched junction bases: 10. The CDR3 nucleotides read TGCGCCCCCAGGGGGCGGTCGGGAGGGGCCAACGTCCTGACTTTC. Residues: CAPRGRSGGANVLTF.

This chain uses TRBV15 with TRBJ2-3; 7 positions match TRBD1. CDR1 is LNHNV and CDR2 is YYDKDF in the germline V gene (reference sequence). CDR3 size: 15 residues. The V gene end was trimmed by 3 bases and the J gene end by 3 bases; junction bases not matched to a gene: 6. This CDR3 is CATSRDRRFTDTQYF. The CDR3 DNA reads TGTGCCACCAGCAGGGACAGGAGATTTACAGATACGCAGTATTTT.

This sequence joins TRBV7-2 and TRBJ2-5; 8 bases are shared with TRBD2. V was pared by 5 bases and J by 4 bases, with 9 bases of the junction left unmatched. The CDR3 loop spans 15 amino acids. CDR1 and CDR2 (germline): SGHTA, FQGNSA. The CDR3 reads CASSRPASGGETQYF. DNA for the CDR3: TGTGCCAGCAGCCGCCCGGCAAGCGGGGGAGAGACCCAGTACTTC.

This clone was counted between two and nine times. The chain joins TRBV6-6 to TRBJ2-1; D call uncertain. V lost 5 bases and J 12 bases, leaving 14 bases between the germline ends. Germline V gene sequence: CDR1 MNHNY, CDR2 SVGAGI (reference sequence). The CDR3 spans 12 residues. As DNA, the CDR3 is TGTGCCAGCAGTCAAGACCTACGAGCGCAGTTCTTC. Protein sequence: CASSQDLRAQFF.

The chain couples TRBV9 to TRBJ2-2, with 12 bases identical to TRBD2. This CDR3 spans 16 amino acids. Germline CDR1 SGDLS, CDR2 YYNGEE. After removal of 4 bases from V and 3 bases from J, the junction contained 4 bases not matched to a gene. The CDR3 nucleotides are TGTGCCAGCAGCACTTGGACTAGCGGGGACACCGGGGAGCTGTTTTTT. Its translation: CASSTWTSGDTGELFF.

Turning to this clone: The sample contains more than one DNA sequence encoding this CDR3. This rearrangement joins TRBV9 to TRBJ2-1; D is ambiguous. Trimming stripped 4 bases from V and 3 bases from J, with 5 bases between. CDR1 and CDR2 (germline): SGDLS, YYNGEE. The CDR3 sequence is 12 residues long. This chain's CDR3 is CASSTHYNEQFF. The CDR3 DNA follows: TGTGCCAGCAGCACTCACTACAATGAGCAGTTCTTC.

The J gene is TRBJ2-5, the V gene TRBV7-2; unclear D gene. There are 15 residues in the CDR3. The germline V gene has CDR1 SGHTA and CDR2 FQGNSA. Deletions cut 0 bases from V and 2 bases from J, with 10 bases between. CDR3 coding DNA: TGTGCCAGCAGCTTAGCTGTCGGGTATCAAGAGACCCAGTACTTC. Encoded protein: CASSLAVGYQETQYF. Based on the CDR3 plus reference TRBV7-2 and TRBJ2-5, the full variable domain is GAGVSQSPSNKVTEKGKDVELRCDPISGHTALYWYRQSLGQGLEFLIYFQGNSAPDKSGLPSDRFSAERTGGSVSTLTIQRTQQEDSAVYLCASSLAVGYQETQYFGPGTRLLVL.

The chain recombines TRBV10-2 with TRBJ2-5, with a weak D call TRBD2 (5 bases). With 0 bases removed from V and 6 bases from J, the gap between germline ends came to 11 bases. This CDR3 region has 14 residues. Germline V gene data show CDR1 as WSHSY and CDR2 as SAAADI. The CDR3: CASSESSSRQTQYF. The DNA for the CDR3 is TGCGCCAGCAGTGAGTCGTCTAGCAGGCAGACCCAGTACTTC.